The 9 T cell receptor beta chains presented below share a single source sample, sequenced in a study of early stage breast cancer tumors. Using immunoSEQ multiplex PCR, the repertoire was profiled, and TCRdb retains in-frame clones only, with some absent. Of approximately 75,000 clones in the sample, about 85% were seen once. The specimen was blood. The receptors here all came from a person aged 40-50 years with breast cancer.

The chain couples TRBV6-5 to TRBJ2-7; 9 bases are shared with TRBD1. Germline CDR1 and CDR2: MNHEY and SVGAGI. The CDR3 runs to 15 residues. Trimming at V came to 0 bases and at J to 1 base, leaving 1 base not matched to a gene. DNA for the CDR3: TGTGCCAGCAGTTACTCGACAGGGGGTTCCTACGAGCAGTACTTC. Translating gives CASSYSTGGSYEQYF.

This chain connects TRBV27 to TRBJ2-7, with no clear D. Germline V CDR1 and CDR2: MNHEY, SMNVEV (reference sequence). The CDR3 has 13 residues. V shed 2 bases and J shed 3 bases, with 8 bases lying between them. The CDR3 bases are TGTGCCAGCAGTTTAGACGGCTTCTACGAGCAGTACTTC. Amino acids: CASSLDGFYEQYF.

V and J are TRBV19 and TRBJ2-6; D is perhaps TRBD2 (6 bases). Germline V gene sequence: CDR1 LNHDA, CDR2 SQIVND (reference sequence). There are 16 residues in the CDR3. V was clipped by 8 bases and J by 2 bases, with 16 bases between them. The CDR3 sequence: CASGRGIGAGANVLTF. The CDR3 region has the DNA TGTGCCAGTGGTCGGGGGATCGGAGCTGGGGCCAACGTCCTGACTTTC. The variable domain in full, completed from reference TRBV19 and TRBJ2-6, reads DGGITQSPKYLFRKEGQNVTLSCEQNLNHDAMYWYRQDPGQGLRLIYYSQIVNDFQKGDIAEGYSVSREKKESFPLTVTSAQKNPTAFYLCASGRGIGAGANVLTFGAGSRLTVL.

The chain links TRBV6-6 to TRBJ2-2; a weak D match, TRBD1 (6 bases). The V gene lost 2 bases and the J gene lost 8 bases, with 15 bases spanning the gap. Germline values: CDR1 MNHNY, CDR2 SVGAGI (reference sequence). The CDR3 consists of 15 residues. CDR3 sequence (DNA): TGTGCCAGCAGTTACGATGGGTCAGGGGCGGGGGAGCTGTTTTTT. Amino acid sequence: CASSYDGSGAGELFF.

CDR3 sequence (DNA): TGTGCCAGCAGTCTTAACCAAGACCATAACTATGGCTACACCTTC. The encoded protein is CASSLNQDHNYGYTF. J is TRBJ1-2 and V is TRBV28; D unclear. Trimming removed 5 bases from V and 1 base from J, with 14 bases in between. CDR1 and CDR2 from the germline V gene are MDHEN and SYDVKM. This CDR3 is built from 15 residues.

The chain joins TRBV7-8 to TRBJ2-6, with a possible D match to TRBD1 (5 bases). This CDR3 is 20 amino acids long. The germline V gene has CDR1 SGHVS and CDR2 FQNEAQ. V lost 4 bases, J lost 0 bases, and 22 bases lay in between. The CDR3 sequence is CASSSERLGLSPSGANVLTF. In nucleotides, the CDR3 is TGTGCCAGCAGCTCCGAGAGGTTGGGGCTCAGCCCCTCTGGGGCCAACGTCCTGACTTTC.

The rearrangement joins TRBV4-2 to TRBJ2-2; tentative D call: TRBD2 (6 bases). The V end lost 4 bases, the J end lost 0 bases, and 15 bases lay between the germline ends. Germline CDR1 LGHNA, CDR2 YNFKEQ. This CDR3 has 17 residues. The CDR3 region is CASSLGPSVTNTGELFF. The DNA of the CDR3 is TGTGCCAGCAGCCTTGGACCTAGCGTCACGAACACCGGGGAGCTGTTTTTT.

This sequence joins TRBV27 and TRBJ2-7; 9 bases match TRBD1. CDR1 and CDR2 (germline): MNHEY, SMNVEV (reference sequence). J was trimmed by 7 bases and V by 5 bases; bases with no gene match: 6. CDR3 size: 13 residues. CDR3 protein: CASSPGTGSEQYF. Here the CDR3 DNA reads TGTGCCAGCAGTCCCGGGACAGGGAGTGAGCAGTACTTC.

This chain connects TRBV2 to TRBJ1-5, with D perhaps TRBD1 (6 bases). This CDR3 spans 15 amino acids. The V end was cut by 6 bases, the J end by 0 bases, with 12 bases between. Germline CDR1 reads SNHLY; CDR2 reads FYNNEI. The CDR3: CASRYQGSSNQPQHF. The CDR3 nucleotides read TGTGCCAGCAGATATCAGGGGTCTAGCAATCAGCCCCAGCATTTT.